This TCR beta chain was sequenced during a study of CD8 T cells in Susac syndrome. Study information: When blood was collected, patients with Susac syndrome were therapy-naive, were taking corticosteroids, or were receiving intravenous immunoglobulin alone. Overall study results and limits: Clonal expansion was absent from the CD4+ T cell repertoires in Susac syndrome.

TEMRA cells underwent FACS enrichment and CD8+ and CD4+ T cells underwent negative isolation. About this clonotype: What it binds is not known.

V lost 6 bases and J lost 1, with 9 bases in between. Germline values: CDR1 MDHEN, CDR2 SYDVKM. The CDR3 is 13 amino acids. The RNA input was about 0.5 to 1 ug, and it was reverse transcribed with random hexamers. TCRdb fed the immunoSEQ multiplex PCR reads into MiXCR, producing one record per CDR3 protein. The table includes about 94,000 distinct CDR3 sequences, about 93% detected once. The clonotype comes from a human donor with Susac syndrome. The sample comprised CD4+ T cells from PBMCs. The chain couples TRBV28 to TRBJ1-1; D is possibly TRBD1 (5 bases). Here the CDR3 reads CASRSTANTEAFF. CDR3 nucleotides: TGTGCCAGCAGGTCGACAGCGAACACTGAAGCTTTCTTT.